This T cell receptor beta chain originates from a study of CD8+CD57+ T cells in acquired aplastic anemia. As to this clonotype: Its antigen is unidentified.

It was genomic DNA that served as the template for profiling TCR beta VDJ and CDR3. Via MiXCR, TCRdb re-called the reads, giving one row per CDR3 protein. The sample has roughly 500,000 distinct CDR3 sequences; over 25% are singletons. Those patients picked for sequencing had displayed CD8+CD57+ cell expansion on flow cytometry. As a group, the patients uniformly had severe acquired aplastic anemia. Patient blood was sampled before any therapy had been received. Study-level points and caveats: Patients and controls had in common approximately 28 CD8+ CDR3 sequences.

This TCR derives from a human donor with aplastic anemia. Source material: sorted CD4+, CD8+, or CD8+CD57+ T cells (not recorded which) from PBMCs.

In DNA form, the CDR3 reads TGTGCCAGCAGGGGGGAGGGGTACCAAGAGACCCAGTACTTC. Translation gives CASRGEGYQETQYF. The gene calls are TRBV5-4 and TRBJ2-5; TRBD2 aligns across 7 bases. The germline V gene encodes CDR1 SGHNT and CDR2 YYREEE (reference sequence). The CDR3 length is 14 residues. V lost 5 bases and J lost 0; bases outside the gene matches: 4. Looking up the rest from reference TRBV5-4 and TRBJ2-5 gives the full variable domain: ETGVTQSPTHLIKTRGQQVTLRCSSQSGHNTVSWYQQALGQGPQFIFQYYREEENGRGNFPPRFSGLQFPNYSSELNVNALELDDSALYLCASRGEGYQETQYFGPGTRLLVL.